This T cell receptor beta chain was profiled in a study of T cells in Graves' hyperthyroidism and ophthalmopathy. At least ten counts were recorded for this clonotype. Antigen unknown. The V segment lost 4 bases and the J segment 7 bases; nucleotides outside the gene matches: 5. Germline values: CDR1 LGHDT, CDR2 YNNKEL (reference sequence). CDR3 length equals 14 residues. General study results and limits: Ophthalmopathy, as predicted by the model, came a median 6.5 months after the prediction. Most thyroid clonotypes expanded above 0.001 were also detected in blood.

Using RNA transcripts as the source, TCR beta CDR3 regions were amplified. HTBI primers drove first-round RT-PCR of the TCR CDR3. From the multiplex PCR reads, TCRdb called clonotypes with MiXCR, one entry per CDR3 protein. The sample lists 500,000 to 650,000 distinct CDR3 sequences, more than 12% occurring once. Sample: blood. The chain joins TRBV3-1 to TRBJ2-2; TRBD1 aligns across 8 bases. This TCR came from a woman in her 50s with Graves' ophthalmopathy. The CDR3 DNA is TGTGCCAGCAGCCGTCGACAGGGGAGCGGGGAGCTGTTTTTT. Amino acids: CASSRRQGSGELFF.